This entry describes one T cell receptor beta chain. Its antigen is unknown. The method was immunoSEQ multiplex PCR; TCRdb's version includes in-frame clones alone and lacks a portion of them. The sample has some 100,000 clones; 92% are singletons. These data originate in a study of siplizumab effects on memory and regulatory T cells. Study-wide results and caveats: In siplizumab conditions, mappable alloreactive CD4+ clones averaged approximately 70% Treg-derived, against 25% to 30% in controls.

The source is a human donor in good health. Specimen: Tregs sorted from blood.

CDR3 in DNA: TGTGCCTGGCAGGCCTCCTATAATTCACCCCTCCACTTT. Encoded protein: CAWQASYNSPLHF. This chain links TRBV30 with TRBJ1-6; D remains ambiguous. The CDR3 is 13 residues long. CDR1 is GTSNPN and CDR2 is SVGIG in the germline V gene (reference sequence). The V gene lost 5 bases and the J gene lost 0 bases, with 5 bases spanning the gap.